The TCR beta chain described here comes from a study of CD8+ T cells in alopecia areata. Study summary: By percentage of affected scalp area, the severity of treated patients was scored.

TCR sequencing used cDNA made by reverse transcription of extracted RNA. The protocol was immunoSEQ multiplex PCR, while the TCRdb copy is restricted to in-frame clones and leaves out a portion. Here the sample spans over 250,000 clones, roughly 60% being singletons. Remarks on this clone: The antigen is not known.

General observations from the study: Expanded CD8+ clones among the top 100, and scalp clonality, were significantly decreased by tofacitinib.

Treatment noted: oral pan-JAK inhibitor, 5-10 mg twice daily. PBMCs provided sorted CD4+ and CD8+ T cells. The source was CD4+ T cells sorted from blood, collected at roughly week 53, from a patient treated with tofacitinib. The clonotype originates from a human donor with alopecia areata.

As DNA, the CDR3 is TGTGCCAGCAGTCCTTGGACAGGAGGCACAGATACGCAGTATTTT. It specifies CASSPWTGGTDTQYF. The chain combines TRBV6-6 with TRBJ2-3, with 7 bases that match TRBD1. Trimming removed 5 bases from V and 1 base from J; junction bases left unmatched: 6. The CDR3 has 15 residues. CDR1 and CDR2 from the germline V gene are MNHNY and SVGAGI (reference sequence).